This TCR beta chain was profiled in a study of identical twins. Whole-study results and caveats: Invariant populations such as MAIT and iNKT cells could partly muddle zero-insertion analyses. The study found weaker excess twin sharing in beta out-of-frame sequences.

TCRdb used MiXCR to reprocess the 5' RACE reads, holding one entry per CDR3 protein. The sample lists more than 400,000 distinct CDR3 sequences; 15% were seen once. As to this clonotype: The antigen remains unidentified.

CDR1 WSHSY and CDR2 SAAADI come from the germline V gene. The CDR3 is 15 amino acids. J gave up 0 bases and V 6 bases, and 5 bases lay outside the gene matches. These records were also assigned to another study, of yellow fever vaccine responses in identical twins. That work states: Vaccine T cell responses of twins reportedly seemed partly convergent and partly personalized.

The chain is built from TRBV10-2 and TRBJ1-1; 9 bases agree with TRBD1. The TCR originated in a woman under 30 in good health. The sample was CD4+ T cells sorted from blood. As DNA, the CDR3 is TGCGCCAGCAGAGACGACAGGGGGGTGAACACTGAAGCTTTCTTT. Translating gives CASRDDRGVNTEAFF.